Reported below is one T cell receptor (beta chain). Its cognate antigen is unknown. The protocol was immunoSEQ multiplex PCR, while the TCRdb copy is restricted to in-frame clones and leaves out a portion. The top ten clones hold roughly a sixth of a sample with 53,000 or so clones, approximately 83% of them seen once. This CDR3 spans 14 amino acids. From germline, CDR1 is MNHNY and CDR2 SVGAGI (reference sequence). V gave up 3 bases and J gave up 4 bases, with 12 bases separating them. The data originate from a study of T cells in localized non-small cell lung cancer. General study findings and limits: Because researchers sequenced only one region of the tumor, heterogeneity is still possible.

This TCR came from a man between 40 and 75 years old with stage III lung adenocarcinoma. The sequencing used peripheral blood mononuclear cells, collected before any cancer treatment. This rearrangement joins TRBV6-6 to TRBJ1-2, with TRBD1 as a possible D gene (6 bases). The CDR3, as DNA: TGTGCCAGCAGTTATTCGGGGACAAGCTATGGCTACACCTTC. Its translation is CASSYSGTSYGYTF.